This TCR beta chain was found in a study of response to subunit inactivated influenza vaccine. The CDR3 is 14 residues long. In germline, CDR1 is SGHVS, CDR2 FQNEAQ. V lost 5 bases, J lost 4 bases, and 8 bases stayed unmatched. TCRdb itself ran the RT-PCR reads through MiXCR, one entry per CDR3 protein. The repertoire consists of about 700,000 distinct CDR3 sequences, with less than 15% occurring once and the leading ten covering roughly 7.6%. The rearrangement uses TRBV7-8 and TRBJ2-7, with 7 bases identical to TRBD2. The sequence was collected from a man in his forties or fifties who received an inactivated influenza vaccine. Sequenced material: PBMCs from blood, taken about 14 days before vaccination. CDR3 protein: CASSARDYPYEQYF. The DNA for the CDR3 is TGTGCCAGCAGCGCGAGGGACTACCCTTACGAGCAGTACTTC. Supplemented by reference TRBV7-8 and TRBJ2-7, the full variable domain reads GAGVSQSPRYKVAKRGQDVALRCDPISGHVSLFWYQQALGQGPEFLTYFQNEAQLDKSGLPSDRFFAERPEGSVSTLKIQRTQQEDSAVYLCASSARDYPYEQYFGPGTRLTVT.